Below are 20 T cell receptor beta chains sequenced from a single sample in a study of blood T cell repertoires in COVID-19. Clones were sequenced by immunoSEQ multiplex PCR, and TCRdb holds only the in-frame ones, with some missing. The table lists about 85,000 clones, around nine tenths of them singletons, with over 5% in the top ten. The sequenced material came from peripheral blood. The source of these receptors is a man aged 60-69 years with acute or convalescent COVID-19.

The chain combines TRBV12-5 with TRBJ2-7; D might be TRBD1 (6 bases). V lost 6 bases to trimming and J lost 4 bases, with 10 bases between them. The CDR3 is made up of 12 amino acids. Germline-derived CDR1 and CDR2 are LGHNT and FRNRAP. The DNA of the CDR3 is TGTGCTAGTGGAAGGACAGTTTACGAGCAGTACTTC. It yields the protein CASGRTVYEQYF.

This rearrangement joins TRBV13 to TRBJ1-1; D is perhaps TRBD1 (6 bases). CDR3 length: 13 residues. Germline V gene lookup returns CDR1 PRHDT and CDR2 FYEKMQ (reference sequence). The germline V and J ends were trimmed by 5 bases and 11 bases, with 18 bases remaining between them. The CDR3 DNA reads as TGTGCCAGCAGCCCACGTGGACAGTGGAATGCTTTCTTT. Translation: CASSPRGQWNAFF. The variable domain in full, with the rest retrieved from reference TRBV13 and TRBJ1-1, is AAGVIQSPRHLIKEKRETATLKCYPIPRHDTVYWYQQGPGQDPQFLISFYEKMQSDKGSIPDRFSAQQFSDYHSELNMSSLELGDSALYFCASSPRGQWNAFFGQGTRLTVV.

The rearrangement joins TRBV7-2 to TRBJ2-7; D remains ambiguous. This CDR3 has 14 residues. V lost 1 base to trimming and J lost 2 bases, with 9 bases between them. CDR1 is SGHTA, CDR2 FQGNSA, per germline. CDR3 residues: CASSLVLPPYEQYF. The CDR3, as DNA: TGTGCCAGCAGCTTAGTGCTACCCCCCTACGAGCAGTACTTC.

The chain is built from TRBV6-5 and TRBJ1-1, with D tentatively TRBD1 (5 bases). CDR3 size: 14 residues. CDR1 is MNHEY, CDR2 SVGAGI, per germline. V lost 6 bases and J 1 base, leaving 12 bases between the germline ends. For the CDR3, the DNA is TGTGCCAGCAGCTTCCAAAGGGGGAACACTGAAGCTTTCTTT. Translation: CASSFQRGNTEAFF.

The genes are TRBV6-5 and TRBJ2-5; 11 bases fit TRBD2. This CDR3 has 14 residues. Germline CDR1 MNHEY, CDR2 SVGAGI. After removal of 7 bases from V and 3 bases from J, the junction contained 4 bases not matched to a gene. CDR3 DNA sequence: TGTGCCAGCAAGGCGACTAGCGGGGAAGAGACCCAGTACTTC. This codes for CASKATSGEETQYF.

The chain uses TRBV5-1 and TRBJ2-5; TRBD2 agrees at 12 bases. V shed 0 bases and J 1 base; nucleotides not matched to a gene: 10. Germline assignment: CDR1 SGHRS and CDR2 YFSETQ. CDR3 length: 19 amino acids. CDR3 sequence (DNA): TGCGCCAGCAGCTTGGTGGGACTAGCGGGCCGAGGGCCCCAAGAGACCCAGTACTTC. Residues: CASSLVGLAGRGPQETQYF.

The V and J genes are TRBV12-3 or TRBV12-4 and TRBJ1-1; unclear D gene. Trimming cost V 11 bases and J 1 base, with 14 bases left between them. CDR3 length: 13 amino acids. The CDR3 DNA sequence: TGTGCCGGAGGGTCCGGTCCGAACACTGAAGCTTTCTTT. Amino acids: CAGGSGPNTEAFF.

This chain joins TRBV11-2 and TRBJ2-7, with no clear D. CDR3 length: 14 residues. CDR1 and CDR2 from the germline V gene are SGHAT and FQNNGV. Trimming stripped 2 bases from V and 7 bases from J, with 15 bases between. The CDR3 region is CASSLLLPAREQYF. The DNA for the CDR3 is TGTGCCAGCAGCTTACTTCTCCCGGCGCGGGAGCAGTACTTC.

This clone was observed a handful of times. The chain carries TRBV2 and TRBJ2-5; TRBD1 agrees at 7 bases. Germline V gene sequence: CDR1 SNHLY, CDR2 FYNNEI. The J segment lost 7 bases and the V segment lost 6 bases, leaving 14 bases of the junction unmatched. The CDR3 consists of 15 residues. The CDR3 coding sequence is TGTGCCAGCAGGGAGACGACAGGACCAGGGGGGACCCAGTACTTC. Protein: CASRETTGPGGTQYF.

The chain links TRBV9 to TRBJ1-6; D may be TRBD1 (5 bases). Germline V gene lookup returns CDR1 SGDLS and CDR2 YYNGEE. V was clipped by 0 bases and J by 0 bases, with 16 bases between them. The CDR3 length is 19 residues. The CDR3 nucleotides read TGTGCCAGCAGCGTAGGTGACAGCCGGATTAGCTCCTATAATTCACCCCTCCACTTT. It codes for CASSVGDSRISSYNSPLHF.

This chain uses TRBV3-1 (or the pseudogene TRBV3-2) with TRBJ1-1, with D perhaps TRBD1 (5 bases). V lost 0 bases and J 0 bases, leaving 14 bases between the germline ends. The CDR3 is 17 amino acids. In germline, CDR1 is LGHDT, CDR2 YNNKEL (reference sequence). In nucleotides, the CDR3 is TGTGCCAGCAGCCAAGAGGGTATGTGGGGCGTGAACACTGAAGCTTTCTTT. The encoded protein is CASSQEGMWGVNTEAFF.

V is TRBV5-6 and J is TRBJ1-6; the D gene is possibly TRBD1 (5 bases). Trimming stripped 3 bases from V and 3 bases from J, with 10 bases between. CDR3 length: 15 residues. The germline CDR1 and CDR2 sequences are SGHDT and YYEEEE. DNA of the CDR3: TGTGCCAGCAGCTCCATGACAGTCTATAATTCACCCCTCCACTTT. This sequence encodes CASSSMTVYNSPLHF.

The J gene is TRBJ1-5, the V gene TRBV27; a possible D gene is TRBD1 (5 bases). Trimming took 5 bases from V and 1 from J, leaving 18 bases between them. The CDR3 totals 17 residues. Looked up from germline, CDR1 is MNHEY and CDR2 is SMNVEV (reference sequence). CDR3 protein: CASSHNFGGGSNQPQHF. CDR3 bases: TGTGCCAGCAGTCACAATTTCGGGGGGGGGAGCAATCAGCCCCAGCATTTT.

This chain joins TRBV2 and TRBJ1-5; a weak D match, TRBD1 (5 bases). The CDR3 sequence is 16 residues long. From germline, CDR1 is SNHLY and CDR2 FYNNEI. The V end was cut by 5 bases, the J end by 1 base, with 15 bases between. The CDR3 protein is CASSPGRRTSNQPQHF. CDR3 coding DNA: TGTGCCAGCAGTCCCGGTAGGCGGACAAGCAATCAGCCCCAGCATTTT. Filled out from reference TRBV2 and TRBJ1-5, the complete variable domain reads EPEVTQTPSHQVTQMGQEVILRCVPISNHLYFYWYRQILGQKVEFLVSFYNNEISEKSEIFDDQFSVERPDGSNFTLKIRSTKLEDSAMYFCASSPGRRTSNQPQHFGDGTRLSIL.

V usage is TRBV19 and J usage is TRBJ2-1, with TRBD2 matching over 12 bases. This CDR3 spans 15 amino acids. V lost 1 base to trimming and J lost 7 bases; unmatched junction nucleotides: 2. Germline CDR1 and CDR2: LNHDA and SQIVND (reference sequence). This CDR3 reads CASSIATSGGNEQFF. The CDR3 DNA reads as TGTGCCAGTAGTATAGCGACTAGCGGGGGAAATGAGCAGTTCTTC.

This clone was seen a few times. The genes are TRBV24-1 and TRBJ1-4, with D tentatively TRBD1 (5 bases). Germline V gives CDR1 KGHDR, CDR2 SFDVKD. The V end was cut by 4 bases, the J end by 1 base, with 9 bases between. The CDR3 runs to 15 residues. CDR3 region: CATSDPQGTNEKLFF. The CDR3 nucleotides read TGTGCCACCAGTGACCCCCAGGGAACTAATGAAAAACTGTTTTTT.

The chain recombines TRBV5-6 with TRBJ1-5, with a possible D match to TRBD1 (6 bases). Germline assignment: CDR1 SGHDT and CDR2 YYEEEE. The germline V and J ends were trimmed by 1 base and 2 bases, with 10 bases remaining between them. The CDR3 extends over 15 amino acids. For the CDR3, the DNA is TGTGCCAGCAGCTTGTCATACAGGGGCAATCAGCCCCAGCATTTT. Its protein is CASSLSYRGNQPQHF.

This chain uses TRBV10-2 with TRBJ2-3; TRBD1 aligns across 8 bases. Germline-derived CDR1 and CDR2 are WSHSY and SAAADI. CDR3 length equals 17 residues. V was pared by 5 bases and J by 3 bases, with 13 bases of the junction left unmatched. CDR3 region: CASSLSETGVGTDTQYF. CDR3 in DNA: TGCGCCAGCAGTTTGTCCGAGACAGGGGTGGGGACAGATACGCAGTATTTT.

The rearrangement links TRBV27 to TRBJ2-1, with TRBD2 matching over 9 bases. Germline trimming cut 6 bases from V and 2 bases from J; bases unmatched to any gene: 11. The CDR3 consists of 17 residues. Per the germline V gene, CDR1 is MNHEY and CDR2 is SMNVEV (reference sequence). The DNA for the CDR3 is TGTGCCAGCAGCCCACCGGGACTAGCAGCTACCTACAATGAGCAGTTCTTC. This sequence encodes CASSPPGLAATYNEQFF.

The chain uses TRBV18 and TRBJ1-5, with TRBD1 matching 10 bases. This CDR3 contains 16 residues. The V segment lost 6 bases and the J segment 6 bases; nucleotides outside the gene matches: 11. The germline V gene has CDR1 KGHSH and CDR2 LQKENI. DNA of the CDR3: TGTGCCAGCTCCCCTACGGGGACAGGGGCCCCTCAGCCCCAGCATTTT. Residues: CASSPTGTGAPQPQHF.